The entry below gives a single T cell receptor beta chain sequence along with its context. Its antigen is still unknown. Specified treatment: approximately 18 received Ad26.COV2.S at low or high dose, single or two shots; roughly five received placebo; per-sample allocation not given. Day 63 after the first injection of vaccine or placebo was the sampling time. The source of the sample is a study of Ad26.COV2.S vaccination and SARS-CoV-2 variants. Overall study context: Doses of Ad26.COV2.S were injected into muscle once or twice, 56 days apart.

The method was immunoSEQ multiplex PCR; TCRdb's version includes in-frame clones alone and lacks a portion of them. The table lists approximately 250,000 clones, approximately 88% of them singletons. Trimming stripped 0 bases from V and 7 bases from J, with 9 bases between. CDR1 and CDR2 (germline): SQVTM, ANQGSEA. The CDR3 consists of 13 residues. Overall study results and limits: Those who received the vaccine showed greater spike-specific TCR breadth than those given placebo. Placebo recipients and vaccine recipients were similar in non-spike TCR breadth.

Sequencing used peripheral blood, obtained in a trial of Ad26.COV2.S vaccine versus placebo. This chain uses TRBV29-1 with TRBJ1-4; D possibly corresponds to TRBD1 (5 bases). The clonotype originates from a person aged 18-65 years who received the Ad26.COV2.S COVID-19 vaccine or a placebo. This CDR3 reads CSVEDGGGEKLFF. The CDR3 region has the DNA TGCAGCGTTGAAGACGGGGGAGGTGAAAAACTGTTTTTT.